One and the same sample provided the 25 T cell receptor beta chains below, sequenced in a study of OX40 agonist ivuxolimab in advanced cancers. The table came from immunoSEQ multiplex PCR; TCRdb's copy has only in-frame clones and leaves some out. Among tens of thousands of clones listed, 82% were seen once. The input for sequencing was CD4+ or CD8+ T cells sorted from blood, taken in a trial of the OX40 agonist ivuxolimab. Every receptor here comes from an adult with an advanced solid tumor such as melanoma, head and neck, liver or kidney cancer.

This clone was detected once. The V call is TRBV29-1, the J call TRBJ1-2, with 9 bases that match TRBD1. Germline trimming cut 7 bases from V and 6 bases from J; bases unmatched to any gene: 6. Germline CDR1 SQVTM, CDR2 ANQGSEA. The CDR3 is 12 amino acids. The CDR3 protein is CSAGDRVDGYTF. CDR3 bases: TGCAGCGCCGGGGACAGGGTAGATGGCTACACCTTC.

This rearrangement joins TRBV7-9 to TRBJ2-3; D possibly uses TRBD1 or TRBD2 (5 bases each). Germline values: CDR1 SEHNR, CDR2 FQNEAQ (reference sequence). The V and J ends lost 5 bases and 2 bases respectively, with 14 bases between them. The CDR3 runs 15 residues. The CDR3 reads CASSRDRTYTDTQYF. CDR3 sequence (DNA): TGTGCCAGCAGCCGGGACCGCACATACACAGATACGCAGTATTTT.

The chain recombines TRBV6-5 with TRBJ1-2; maybe TRBD1 (6 bases). Trimming stripped 4 bases from V and 7 bases from J, with 22 bases between. Germline-derived CDR1 and CDR2 are MNHEY and SVGAGI. The CDR3 loop spans 16 amino acids. Written as DNA, the CDR3 is TGTGCCAGCAGTTCGACGTCCACGGACCAGGGGAGTGGCTACACCTTC. Translated, it gives CASSSTSTDQGSGYTF.

The chain recombines TRBV29-1 with TRBJ2-5; D is undetermined. CDR3 length: 13 residues. The ends were cut back, 4 bases at V and 2 bases at J, with 11 bases in the middle. Germline V gene sequence: CDR1 SQVTM, CDR2 ANQGSEA. The CDR3 reads CSVVPGPQETQYF. The CDR3 region has the DNA TGCAGCGTTGTCCCAGGACCTCAAGAGACCCAGTACTTC.

The chain carries TRBV7-3 and TRBJ2-7; 7 bases agree with TRBD1. V shed 5 bases and J 3 bases; nucleotides not matched to a gene: 7. Germline V lookup: CDR1 SGHTA, CDR2 FQGTGA. CDR3 length: 14 amino acids. The CDR3 protein is CASSAQGGGYEQYF. As DNA, the CDR3 is TGTGCCAGCAGCGCCCAAGGGGGCGGCTACGAGCAGTACTTC. Full variable domain (remainder filled in from reference TRBV7-3 and TRBJ2-7): GAGVSQTPSNKVTEKGKYVELRCDPISGHTALYWYRQSLGQGPEFLIYFQGTGAADDSGLPNDRFFAVRPEGSVSTLKIQRTERGDSAVYLCASSAQGGGYEQYFGPGTRLTVT.

This CDR3 is CASSYDGNTEAFF. In DNA form, the CDR3 reads TGTGCCAGCAGTTACGACGGGAACACTGAAGCTTTCTTT. The chain has TRBV6-5 and TRBJ1-1; D remains unclear. V lost 2 bases and J lost 1, with 5 bases in between. This CDR3 spans 13 amino acids. CDR1 and CDR2 (germline): MNHEY, SVGAGI.

The chain combines TRBV11-3 with TRBJ2-3; D not certain. This CDR3 is built from 15 residues. Deletions cut 3 bases from V and 2 bases from J, with 12 bases between. Germline-derived CDR1 and CDR2 are SGHNT and YENEEA. The CDR3 DNA reads TGTGCCAGCAGCTTGGGCCGACTCTACACAGATACGCAGTATTTT. Protein product: CASSLGRLYTDTQYF.

The V and J genes are TRBV27 and TRBJ1-1; 9 nucleotides agree with TRBD1. J gave up 5 bases and V 7 bases, and 8 bases lay outside the gene matches. Germline V gene sequence: CDR1 MNHEY, CDR2 SMNVEV (reference sequence). This CDR3 has 14 residues. The CDR3 spells CASTPGQGWTEAFF. The CDR3 DNA is TGTGCCAGCACCCCGGGACAGGGATGGACTGAAGCTTTCTTT.

This chain joins TRBV28 and TRBJ2-3, with D possibly matching TRBD1 (7 bases). V was shortened by 6 bases and J by 3 bases, with 16 bases between the two germline ends. Germline loops: CDR1 MDHEN, CDR2 SYDVKM. CDR3 length: 15 residues. The CDR3 coding sequence is TGTGCCAGCAGAGCAGGGGGGTTGGGTACAGATACGCAGTATTTT. Its protein is CASRAGGLGTDTQYF.

DNA of the CDR3: TGTGCCAGTAGTTTACAGATGGGGAACACTGAAGCTTTCTTT. It yields the protein CASSLQMGNTEAFF. V and J are TRBV19 and TRBJ1-1, with D hard to call. The CDR3 has 14 residues. Germline lookup yields CDR1 LNHDA and CDR2 SQIVND (reference sequence). V gave up 5 bases and J gave up 1 base, with 11 bases separating them.

The genes are TRBV6-5 and TRBJ1-1; D gene uncertain. V gave up 2 bases and J gave up 7 bases, with 11 bases separating them. CDR1 is MNHEY, CDR2 SVGAGI, per germline. The CDR3 extends over 13 amino acids. This CDR3 reads CASSYPAGGEAFF. In nucleotides, the CDR3 is TGTGCCAGCAGTTACCCCGCGGGCGGTGAAGCTTTCTTT.

This chain links TRBV5-1 with TRBJ1-4, with a weak D call TRBD1 (6 bases). The germline V gene encodes CDR1 SGHRS and CDR2 YFSETQ. CDR3 length: 15 residues. V was shortened by 6 bases and J by 2 bases, with 14 bases between the two germline ends. Written as DNA, the CDR3 is TGCGCCAGCAAGTTGAGGGGGGACACTAATGAAAAACTGTTTTTT. It codes for CASKLRGDTNEKLFF.

The chain is built from TRBV19 and TRBJ1-5; no reliable D call. The V end was cut by 3 bases, the J end by 0 bases, with 9 bases between. Germline CDR1 LNHDA, CDR2 SQIVND (reference sequence). The CDR3 covers 15 residues. CDR3 amino acids: CASSISGVSNQPQHF. DNA for the CDR3: TGTGCCAGTAGTATCTCCGGGGTTAGCAATCAGCCCCAGCATTTT.

The V call is TRBV25-1, the J call TRBJ1-6; TRBD1 matches 7 bases. CDR3 length: 16 residues. Trimming at V came to 1 base and at J to 8 bases, leaving 8 bases not matched to a gene. The germline gives CDR1 MGHDK, CDR2 SYGVNS. Here the CDR3 reads CASSEFTAGGDSPLHF. CDR3 in DNA: TGTGCCAGCAGTGAATTCACCGCAGGGGGGGATTCACCCCTCCACTTT. Combining the CDR3 with reference TRBV25-1 and TRBJ1-6 gives the whole variable domain EADIYQTPRYLVIGTGKKITLECSQTMGHDKMYWYQQDPGMELHLIHYSYGVNSTEKGDLSSESTVSRIRTEHFPLTLESARPSHTSQYLCASSEFTAGGDSPLHFGNGTRLTVT.

The genes are TRBV27 and TRBJ2-7; no firm D call. Per germline, CDR1 MNHEY and CDR2 SMNVEV (reference sequence). V was clipped by 3 bases and J by 3 bases, with 9 bases between them. CDR3 length equals 13 residues. In nucleotides, the CDR3 is TGTGCCAGCAGTTTGGGTACAGACTACGAGCAGTACTTC. Translated, it gives CASSLGTDYEQYF.

The chain is built from TRBV29-1 and TRBJ2-7; D uncertain. The V and J ends lost 4 bases and 5 bases respectively, with 12 bases between them. The length of the CDR3 is 12 residues. Germline CDR1 is SQVTM and CDR2 is ANQGSEA. CDR3 DNA sequence: TGCAGCGTTGTTCGGAACAACGACGAGCAGTACTTC. Translated, it gives CSVVRNNDEQYF.

Comments on this clone: An end of the junction does not agree with germline; a read error may underlie this. This rearrangement joins TRBV30 to TRBJ1-2; tentatively, D is TRBD1 (6 bases). CDR1 and CDR2 (germline): GTSNPN, SVGIG (reference sequence). The CDR3 extends over 15 amino acids. CDR3 sequence (DNA): TGTGCCGGGAGGGAGACAGGTCGAGCTAACTATGGCTACACCTTC. Translating it yields CAGRETGRANYGYTF.

J is TRBJ1-2 and V is TRBV27; TRBD1 might be the D (5 bases). Trimming left V 7 bases short and J 3 bases short, with 15 bases between. The CDR3 loop spans 14 amino acids. CDR1 and CDR2 from the germline V gene are MNHEY and SMNVEV (reference sequence). CDR3 coding DNA: TGTGCCAGCACCTCCTCCGGGGGATACTATGGCTACACCTTC. As protein: CASTSSGGYYGYTF.

The chain carries TRBV7-3 and TRBJ2-1, with D possibly matching TRBD1 (6 bases). The CDR3 is made up of 17 amino acids. The germline gives CDR1 SGHTA, CDR2 FQGTGA. The ends were cut back, 2 bases at V and 7 bases at J, with 21 bases in the middle. The CDR3 nucleotides are TGTGCCAGCAGCTTACCGGGTGGGGCAGGGGCGAGGAATGAGCAGTTCTTC. Amino acids: CASSLPGGAGARNEQFF.

The rearrangement uses TRBV5-4 and TRBJ1-1; D is undetermined. The germline gives CDR1 SGHNT, CDR2 YYREEE (reference sequence). Trimming took 0 bases from V and 6 from J, leaving 9 bases between them. CDR3 size: 13 residues. CDR3 nucleotides: TGTGCCAGCAGCTTGGCCCCGAAGCCTGAAGCTTTCTTT. Translation: CASSLAPKPEAFF.

This chain joins TRBV11-2 and TRBJ1-1, with D maybe TRBD1 (6 bases). V shed 5 bases and J shed 6 bases, with 16 bases lying between them. This CDR3 comprises 14 residues. In germline, CDR1 is SGHAT, CDR2 FQNNGV. CDR3 residues: CASSKTQGFPEAFF. The CDR3 coding sequence is TGTGCCAGCAGCAAGACACAGGGTTTCCCTGAAGCTTTCTTT.

This chain connects TRBV10-2 to TRBJ2-2, with TRBD1 as a possible D gene (6 bases). The V gene's germline CDR1 is WSHSY and CDR2 SAAADI. The length of the CDR3 is 14 residues. V was clipped by 9 bases and J by 6 bases, with 17 bases between them. The CDR3 is CASSTGYFAGELFF. The CDR3 DNA sequence: TGCGCCAGTTCGACAGGATATTTTGCCGGGGAGCTGTTTTTT.

J is TRBJ1-3 and V is TRBV6-5; the D gene is possibly TRBD1 (5 bases). CDR1 MNHEY and CDR2 SVGAGI come from the germline V gene. The ends were cut back, 6 bases at V and 1 base at J, with 13 bases in the middle. This CDR3 is built from 15 residues. CDR3 sequence: CASRKKGLSGNTIYF. DNA for the CDR3: TGTGCCAGCAGGAAGAAGGGGTTATCTGGAAACACCATATATTTT.

The CDR3 DNA sequence: TGCAGCGTTGAAGATGAGGGGGGAGGCCAGCCCCAGCATTTT. It specifies CSVEDEGGGQPQHF. The chain links TRBV29-1 to TRBJ1-5, with TRBD1 as a possible D gene (6 bases). V was cut by 0 bases and J by 7 bases, with 13 bases left in between. The CDR3 sequence is 14 residues long. The germline V gene encodes CDR1 SQVTM and CDR2 ANQGSEA.

This clone has more than one count but fewer than ten. The V gene is TRBV25-1, the J gene TRBJ1-4; the match to TRBD1 covers 7 bases. J gave up 3 bases and V 0 bases, and 1 base lay outside the gene matches. The CDR3 sequence is 15 residues long. The V gene's germline CDR1 is MGHDK and CDR2 SYGVNS. This CDR3 reads CASSEYGTANEKLFF. DNA for the CDR3: TGTGCCAGCAGTGAATATGGGACAGCTAATGAAAAACTGTTTTTT.